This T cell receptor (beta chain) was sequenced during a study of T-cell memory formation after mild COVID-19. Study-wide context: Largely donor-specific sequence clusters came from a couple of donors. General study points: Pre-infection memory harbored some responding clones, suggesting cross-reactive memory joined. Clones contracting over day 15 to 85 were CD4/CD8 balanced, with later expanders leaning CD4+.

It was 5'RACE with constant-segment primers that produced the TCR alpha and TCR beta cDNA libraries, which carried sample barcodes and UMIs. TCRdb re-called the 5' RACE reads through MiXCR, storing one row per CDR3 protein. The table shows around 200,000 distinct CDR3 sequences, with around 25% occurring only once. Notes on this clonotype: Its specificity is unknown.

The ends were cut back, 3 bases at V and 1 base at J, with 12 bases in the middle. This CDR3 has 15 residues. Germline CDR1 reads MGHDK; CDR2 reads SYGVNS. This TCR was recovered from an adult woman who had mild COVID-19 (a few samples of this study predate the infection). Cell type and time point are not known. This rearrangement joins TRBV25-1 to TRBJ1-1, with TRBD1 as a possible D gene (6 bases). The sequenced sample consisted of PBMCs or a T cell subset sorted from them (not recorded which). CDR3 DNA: TGTGCCAGCAGTGATATACAGGGAGAGAACACTGAAGCTTTCTTT. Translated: CASSDIQGENTEAFF.